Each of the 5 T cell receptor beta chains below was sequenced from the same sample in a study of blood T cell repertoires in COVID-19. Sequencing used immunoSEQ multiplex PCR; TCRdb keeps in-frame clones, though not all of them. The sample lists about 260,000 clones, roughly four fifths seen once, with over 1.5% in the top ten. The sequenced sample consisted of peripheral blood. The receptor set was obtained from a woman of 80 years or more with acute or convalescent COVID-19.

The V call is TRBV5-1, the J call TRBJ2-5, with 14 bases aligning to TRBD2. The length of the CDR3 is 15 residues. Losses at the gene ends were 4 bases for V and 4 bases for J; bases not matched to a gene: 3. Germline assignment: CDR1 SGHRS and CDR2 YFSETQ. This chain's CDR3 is CASSLTSGGGETQYF. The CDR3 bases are TGCGCCAGCAGCCTGACTAGCGGGGGGGGAGAGACCCAGTACTTC.

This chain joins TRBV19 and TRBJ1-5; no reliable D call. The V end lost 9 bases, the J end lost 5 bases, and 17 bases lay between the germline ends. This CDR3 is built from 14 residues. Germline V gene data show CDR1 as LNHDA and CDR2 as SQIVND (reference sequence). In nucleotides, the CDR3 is TGTGCCAGCCGCCGGGCGGGCGGTGATCAGCCCCAGCATTTT. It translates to CASRRAGGDQPQHF.

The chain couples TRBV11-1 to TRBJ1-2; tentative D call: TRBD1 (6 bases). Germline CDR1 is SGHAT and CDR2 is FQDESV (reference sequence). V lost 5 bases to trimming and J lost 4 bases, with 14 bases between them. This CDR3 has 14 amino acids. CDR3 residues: CASSGTGHRYGYTF. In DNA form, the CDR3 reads TGTGCCAGCAGCGGAACGGGACACCGCTATGGCTACACCTTC.

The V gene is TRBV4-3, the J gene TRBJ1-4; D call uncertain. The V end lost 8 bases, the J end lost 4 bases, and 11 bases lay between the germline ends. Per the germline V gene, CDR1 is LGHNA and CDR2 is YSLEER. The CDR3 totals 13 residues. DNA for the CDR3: TGCGCCAGCGCGAGGGCAGTTAATGAAAAACTGTTTTTT. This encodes CASARAVNEKLFF.

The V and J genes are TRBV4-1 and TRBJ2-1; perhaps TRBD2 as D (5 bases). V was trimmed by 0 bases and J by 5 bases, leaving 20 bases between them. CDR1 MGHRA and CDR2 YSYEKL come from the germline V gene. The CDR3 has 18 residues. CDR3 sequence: CASSQESLSVWQDNEQFF. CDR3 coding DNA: TGCGCCAGCAGCCAAGAATCCCTTAGCGTGTGGCAGGACAATGAGCAGTTCTTC.